Following are 2 T cell receptor beta chains from one sample sequenced in a study of control samples from healthy donors and cancer patients. Clones were sequenced by immunoSEQ multiplex PCR, and TCRdb holds only the in-frame ones, with some missing. The profile shows 60,000 to 75,000 clones, more than 80% of them singletons. Specimen: blood. The receptors were sampled from a man in his 60s in good health.

The chain is built from TRBV4-3 and TRBJ2-3, with TRBD1 matching over 7 bases. The CDR3 is 17 amino acids. Germline lookup yields CDR1 LGHNA and CDR2 YSLEER. V shed 4 bases and J 3 bases; nucleotides not matched to a gene: 13. CDR3 region: CASSRDKMTGKTDTQYF. The CDR3 DNA reads as TGCGCCAGCAGCCGCGACAAAATGACAGGGAAGACAGATACGCAGTATTTT.

V and J are TRBV29-1 and TRBJ2-3, with D possibly TRBD1 on 6 matching bases. CDR1 is SQVTM and CDR2 is ANQGSEA in the germline V gene. This CDR3 has 12 amino acids. Trimming took 3 bases from V and 4 from J, leaving 8 bases between them. As DNA, the CDR3 is TGCAGCGTTGACAGGGGCGCAGATACGCAGTATTTT. This sequence encodes CSVDRGADTQYF.